The TCR beta chain described here comes from a study of blood T cells in healthy people across ages. The use of a sample-barcoded 5' primer and a J-beta primer mix characterized a second PCR of about 6 to 12 cycles. TCRdb re-analysed the 5' RACE reads in MiXCR, keeping a single row per CDR3 protein. Here the sample spans more than 900,000 distinct CDR3 sequences, 25% to 30% being singletons. This clonotype was observed many times. V was trimmed by 2 bases and J by 3 bases, leaving 11 bases between them. The CDR3 loop spans 14 amino acids. Germline CDR1 MNHNY, CDR2 SVGAGI (reference sequence). The same sample was also used in a study of T cells of mothers and their children.

Sequenced sample: blood. The chain employs TRBV6-6 and TRBJ2-7, with D possibly matching TRBD1 (5 bases). The TCR originated in a woman aged 40 to 50 in good health. CDR3 in DNA: TGTGCCAGCAGTTACCCGACAGTTGTCTACGAGCAGTACTTC. Translating it yields CASSYPTVVYEQYF.